A selection of T cell receptor beta chains follows, all from one sample in a study of cytomegalovirus exposure and HLA in healthy donors. The method was immunoSEQ multiplex PCR; TCRdb's version includes in-frame clones alone and lacks a portion of them. The sample records 180,000 or so clones, over 60% being singletons. The sequencing sample was made of PBMCs. Receptor source: a man in his forties in good health and CMV-seropositive. CDR3s include the opening cysteine and the closing phenylalanine or tryptophan. A D gene is named only where the DNA matches it firmly. The size field is filled for only some rows; it gives once, few, many or a size class.

length: 15; J: TRBJ2-1; size: .; V: TRBV11-3; D: .; CDR3: CASSFTDWGVNEQFF; DNA: TGTGCCAGCAGCTTCACGGATTGGGGGGTCAATGAGCAGTTCTTC
length: 16; J: TRBJ1-2; size: .; V: TRBV9; D: TRBD1; CDR3: CASSGGQGRFGYGYTF; DNA: TGTGCCAGCAGCGGAGGACAGGGAAGATTCGGCTATGGCTACACCTTC
length: 15; J: TRBJ2-7; size: .; V: TRBV15; D: .; CDR3: CATSRDSMAVYEQYF; DNA: TGTGCCACCAGCAGAGATTCGATGGCGGTCTACGAGCAGTACTTC
length: 16; J: TRBJ2-3; size: once; V: TRBV5-1; D: TRBD2; CDR3: CASSSGLAGGLDTQYF; DNA: TGCGCCAGCAGCTCTGGACTAGCGGGAGGTTTGGATACGCAGTATTTT
length: 15; J: TRBJ1-1; size: few; V: TRBV6-5; D: TRBD1; CDR3: CASSPRTGSVTEAFF; DNA: TGTGCCAGCAGTCCGAGGACAGGGTCGGTCACTGAAGCTTTCTTT
length: 14; J: TRBJ2-1; size: .; V: TRBV19; D: TRBD2; CDR3: CASRAGGRDNEQFF; DNA: TGTGCCAGTAGGGCAGGCGGGAGGGACAATGAGCAGTTCTTC
length: 15; J: TRBJ2-7; size: .; V: TRBV6-1; D: .; CDR3: CASRPGVSPLGEQYF; DNA: TGTGCCAGCAGGCCAGGGGTTTCCCCCCTCGGCGAGCAGTACTTC
length: 19; J: TRBJ2-5; size: few; V: TRBV7-6; D: TRBD2; CDR3: CASRTGLAGGRGRRETQYF; DNA: TGTGCCAGCAGAACCGGACTAGCGGGAGGACGGGGCAGGCGAGAGACCCAGTACTTC
length: 15; J: TRBJ2-7; size: few; V: TRBV28; D: .; CDR3: CASTPLSSSSYEQYF; DNA: TGTGCCAGCACCCCCTTATCCTCGAGCTCCTACGAGCAGTACTTC
length: 16; J: TRBJ1-5; size: once; V: TRBV19; D: TRBD1; CDR3: CASNRGGPNSNQPQHF; DNA: TGTGCCAGTAACAGGGGGGGGCCAAATAGCAATCAGCCCCAGCATTTT
length: 14; J: TRBJ2-5; size: .; V: TRBV5-4; D: .; CDR3: CASSLTGTQETQYF; DNA: TGTGCCAGCAGCTTGACCGGGACTCAAGAGACCCAGTACTTC
length: 16; J: TRBJ2-7; size: few; V: TRBV5-6; D: TRBD1; CDR3: CASSMRSGTVSYEQYF; DNA: TGTGCCAGCAGCATGCGATCCGGGACAGTCTCCTACGAGCAGTACTTC
length: 16; J: TRBJ2-1; size: few; V: TRBV9; D: TRBD2; CDR3: CASSVGASGEWNEQFF; DNA: TGTGCCAGCAGCGTAGGGGCTAGCGGGGAGTGGAATGAGCAGTTCTTC
length: 13; J: TRBJ2-3; size: few; V: TRBV10-2; D: .; CDR3: CASSERDTDTQYF; DNA: TGCGCCAGCAGTGAGCGGGATACAGATACGCAGTATTTT
length: 15; J: TRBJ2-1; size: .; V: TRBV27; D: .; CDR3: CASSLLQATGNEQFF; DNA: TGTGCCAGCAGTCTCCTTCAGGCTACGGGGAATGAGCAGTTCTTC
length: 15; J: TRBJ1-6; size: .; V: TRBV6-5; D: .; CDR3: CASSYSRGQDSPLHF; DNA: TGTGCCAGCAGTTACTCGCGGGGGCAAGATTCACCCCTCCACTTT
length: 15; J: TRBJ2-7; size: .; V: TRBV5-1; D: TRBD2; CDR3: CASSFGTSGTYEQYF; DNA: TGCGCCAGCAGCTTTGGGACTAGCGGTACCTACGAGCAGTACTTC
length: 16; J: TRBJ2-3; size: .; V: TRBV19; D: TRBD2; CDR3: CASSMHGGSGPDTQYF; DNA: TGTGCCAGTAGTATGCATGGCGGGAGCGGCCCAGATACGCAGTATTTT
length: 19; J: TRBJ2-7; size: .; V: TRBV5-7; D: TRBD2; CDR3: CASSFVGTSGSRLLGEQYF; DNA: TGTGCCAGCAGCTTCGTCGGGACTAGCGGGAGCAGACTTCTCGGCGAGCAGTACTTC
length: 15; J: TRBJ1-3; size: .; V: TRBV9; D: .; CDR3: CASSEGGANGNTIYF; DNA: TGTGCCAGCAGTGAGGGGGGGGCCAATGGAAACACCATATATTTT
length: 15; J: TRBJ2-2; size: few; V: TRBV6-5; D: TRBD2; CDR3: CASRLAGADTGELFF; DNA: TGTGCCAGCAGGCTAGCGGGGGCAGACACCGGGGAGCTGTTTTTT
length: 14; J: TRBJ2-6; size: few; V: TRBV19; D: .; CDR3: CATQPGVGANVLTF; DNA: TGTGCCACCCAACCAGGGGTAGGGGCCAACGTCCTGACTTTC
length: 15; J: TRBJ2-7; size: few; V: TRBV2; D: TRBD2; CDR3: CASSEALAGGPEQYF; DNA: TGTGCCAGCAGTGAAGCGCTGGCGGGAGGGCCCGAGCAGTACTTC
length: 12; J: TRBJ2-1; size: once; V: TRBV7-2; D: .; CDR3: CASSSDRQQQFF; DNA: TGTGCCAGCAGCTCTGACAGGCAGCAGCAGTTCTTC
length: 17; J: TRBJ2-4; size: few; V: TRBV11-2; D: TRBD1; CDR3: CASSNGPGGTAKNSQYF; DNA: TGTGCCAGCAGCAATGGACCAGGGGGTACGGCCAAAAACAGTCAGTACTTC
length: 14; J: TRBJ1-1; size: .; V: TRBV5-1; D: .; CDR3: CASSEQTVNTEAFF; DNA: TGCGCCAGCAGCGAACAGACAGTGAACACTGAAGCTTTCTTT
length: 17; J: TRBJ1-1; size: .; V: TRBV6-1; D: .; CDR3: CASSEALLPGMNTEAFF; DNA: TGTGCCAGCAGTGAAGCGCTTCTTCCGGGGATGAACACTGAAGCTTTCTTT
length: 13; J: TRBJ1-1; size: .; V: TRBV5-4; D: .; CDR3: CASSLSVPTEAFF; DNA: TGTGCCAGCAGCTTGTCTGTCCCGACTGAAGCTTTCTTT
length: 16; J: TRBJ2-3; size: .; V: TRBV4-2; D: TRBD2; CDR3: CASSQDAAGARDTQYF; DNA: TGTGCCAGCAGCCAAGATGCGGCGGGAGCGAGAGATACGCAGTATTTT
length: 15; J: TRBJ2-2; size: .; V: TRBV7-7; D: TRBD2; CDR3: CASSLAGAGTGELFF; DNA: TGTGCTAGCAGCCTAGCGGGAGCTGGCACCGGGGAGCTGTTTTTT
length: 15; J: TRBJ2-7; size: .; V: TRBV19; D: TRBD2; CDR3: CASSYGSGASYEQYF; DNA: TGTGCCAGTAGTTACGGTAGCGGGGCGTCCTACGAGCAGTACTTC
length: 16; J: TRBJ2-7; size: .; V: TRBV19; D: TRBD2; CDR3: CASSVARLAGVDEQYF; DNA: TGTGCCAGTAGTGTCGCCCGACTAGCGGGAGTTGACGAGCAGTACTTC
length: 16; J: TRBJ1-3; size: .; V: TRBV9; D: .; CDR3: CASSSSGRGFGNTIYF; DNA: TGTGCCAGCAGCTCTAGTGGCAGGGGATTTGGAAACACCATATATTTT
length: 13; J: TRBJ2-5; size: .; V: TRBV13; D: .; CDR3: CASSFGSQETQYF; DNA: TGTGCCAGCAGCTTTGGCAGCCAAGAGACCCAGTACTTC
length: 15; J: TRBJ2-7; size: .; V: TRBV5-1; D: TRBD1; CDR3: CASSSGQAPTYEQYF; DNA: TGCGCCAGCAGCTCGGGACAGGCGCCTACCTACGAGCAGTACTTC
length: 16; J: TRBJ2-1; size: .; V: TRBV9; D: TRBD1; CDR3: CASSPRTGVAYTQKIF; DNA: TGTGCCAGCAGCCCTAGGACAGGGGTAGCGTATACACAAAAGATCTTC
length: 15; J: TRBJ2-7; size: .; V: TRBV5-4; D: .; CDR3: CASSLVMGGQEEQYF; DNA: TGTGCCAGCAGCTTGGTGATGGGGGGGCAGGAAGAGCAGTACTTC
length: 15; J: TRBJ1-1; size: .; V: TRBV29-1; D: .; CDR3: CSVEGSTALGAEAFF; DNA: TGCAGCGTTGAAGGGTCGACAGCCTTAGGAGCTGAAGCTTTCTTT
length: 15; J: TRBJ2-1; size: once; V: TRBV5-6; D: TRBD1; CDR3: CASSSGQGAYNEQFF; DNA: TGTGCCAGCAGCTCGGGACAGGGGGCGTACAATGAGCAGTTCTTC
length: 14; J: TRBJ2-7; size: once; V: TRBV7-9; D: TRBD1; CDR3: CASSQGQASYEQYF; DNA: TGTGCCAGCAGCCAGGGACAGGCGTCCTACGAGCAGTACTTC
length: 17; J: TRBJ1-4; size: .; V: TRBV28; D: .; CDR3: CASSLGVAGGTNEKLFF; DNA: TGTGCCAGCAGTTTAGGGGTGGCGGGGGGAACTAATGAAAAACTGTTTTTT
length: 15; J: TRBJ2-3; size: .; V: TRBV14; D: TRBD2; CDR3: CASSQDGGSTDTQYF; DNA: TGTGCCAGCAGCCAAGACGGGGGGAGCACAGATACGCAGTATTTT
length: 16; J: TRBJ2-5; size: .; V: TRBV19; D: TRBD2; CDR3: CASSIPGLAGGETQYF; DNA: TGTGCCAGTAGTATACCGGGACTAGCGGGAGGAGAGACCCAGTACTTC
length: 14; J: TRBJ1-4; size: .; V: TRBV13; D: .; CDR3: CASSPGWGNEKLFF; DNA: TGTGCCAGCAGCCCAGGGTGGGGTAATGAAAAACTGTTTTTT
length: 16; J: TRBJ1-1; size: .; V: TRBV25-1; D: .; CDR3: CASSEWKAAKNTEAFF; DNA: TGTGCCAGCAGTGAATGGAAGGCAGCGAAGAACACTGAAGCTTTCTTT
length: 15; J: TRBJ1-1; size: .; V: TRBV27; D: .; CDR3: CASSTKGHRNTEAFF; DNA: TGTGCCAGCAGTACAAAAGGACACCGGAACACTGAAGCTTTCTTT
length: 15; J: TRBJ1-1; size: .; V: TRBV6-1; D: TRBD1; CDR3: CASSEGGQANTEAFF; DNA: TGTGCCAGCAGTGAAGGGGGACAGGCGAACACTGAAGCTTTCTTT
length: 16; J: TRBJ2-6; size: .; V: TRBV7-8; D: .; CDR3: CASSGRSSSGANVLTF; DNA: TGTGCCAGCAGCGGTAGGAGTAGCTCTGGGGCCAACGTCCTGACTTTC
length: 11; J: TRBJ2-7; size: .; V: TRBV5-8; D: .; CDR3: CASSSFYEQYF; DNA: TGTGCCAGCAGCTCTTTCTACGAGCAGTACTTC
length: 11; J: TRBJ1-1; size: few; V: TRBV28; D: TRBD1; CDR3: CASSLGQKAFF; DNA: TGTGCCAGCAGTCTGGGACAGAAAGCTTTCTTT
length: 14; J: TRBJ2-6; size: .; V: TRBV9; D: .; CDR3: CASSVLSGANVLTF; DNA: TGTGCCAGCAGCGTTCTTTCTGGGGCCAACGTCCTGACTTTC